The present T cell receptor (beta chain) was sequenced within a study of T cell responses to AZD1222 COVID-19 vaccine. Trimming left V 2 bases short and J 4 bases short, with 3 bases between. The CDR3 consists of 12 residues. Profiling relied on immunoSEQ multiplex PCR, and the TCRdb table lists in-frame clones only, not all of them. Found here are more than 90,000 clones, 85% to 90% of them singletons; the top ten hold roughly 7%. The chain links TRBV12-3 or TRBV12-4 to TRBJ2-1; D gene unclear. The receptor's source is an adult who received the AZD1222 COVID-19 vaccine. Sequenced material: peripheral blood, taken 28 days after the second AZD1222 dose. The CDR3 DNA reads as TGTGCCAGCAGTTTACGATACAATGAGCAGTTCTTC. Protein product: CASSLRYNEQFF.